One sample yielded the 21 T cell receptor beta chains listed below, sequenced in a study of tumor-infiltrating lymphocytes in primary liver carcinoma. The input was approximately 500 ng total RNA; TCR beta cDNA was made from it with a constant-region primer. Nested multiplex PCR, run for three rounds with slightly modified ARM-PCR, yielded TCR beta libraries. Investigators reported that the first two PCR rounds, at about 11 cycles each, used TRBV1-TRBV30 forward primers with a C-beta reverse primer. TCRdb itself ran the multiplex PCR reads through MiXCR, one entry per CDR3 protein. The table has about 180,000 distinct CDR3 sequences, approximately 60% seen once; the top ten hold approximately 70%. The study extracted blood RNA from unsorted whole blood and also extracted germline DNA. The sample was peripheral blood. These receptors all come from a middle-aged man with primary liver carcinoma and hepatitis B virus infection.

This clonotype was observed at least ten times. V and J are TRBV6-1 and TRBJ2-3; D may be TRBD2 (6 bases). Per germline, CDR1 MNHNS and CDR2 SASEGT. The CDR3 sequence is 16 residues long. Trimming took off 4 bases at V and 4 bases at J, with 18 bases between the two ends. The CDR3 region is CASSVQAGRRPDTQYF. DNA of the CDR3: TGTGCCAGCAGTGTCCAGGCGGGACGGAGACCAGATACGCAGTATTTT.

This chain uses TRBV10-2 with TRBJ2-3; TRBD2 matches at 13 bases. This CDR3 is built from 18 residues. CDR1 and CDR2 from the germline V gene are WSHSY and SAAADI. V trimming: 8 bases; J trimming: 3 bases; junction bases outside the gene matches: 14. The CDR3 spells CASSGLAGEGGGTDTQYF. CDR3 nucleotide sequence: TGCGCCAGCTCAGGACTAGCGGGAGAAGGAGGCGGGACAGATACGCAGTATTTT.

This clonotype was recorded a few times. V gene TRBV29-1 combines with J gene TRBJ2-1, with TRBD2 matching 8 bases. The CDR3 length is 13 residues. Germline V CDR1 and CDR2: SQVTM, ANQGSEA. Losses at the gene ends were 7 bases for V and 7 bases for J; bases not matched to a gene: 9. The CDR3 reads CSALLAVKNEQFF. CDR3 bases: TGCAGCGCCTTACTAGCGGTGAAAAATGAGCAGTTCTTC.

The CDR3: CASSLRVRETGGETQYF. The CDR3 nucleotides read TGTGCCAGCAGTTTAAGGGTGCGGGAGACGGGCGGGGAGACCCAGTACTTC. The chain uses TRBV12-3 or TRBV12-4 and TRBJ2-5, with 7 bases that match TRBD2. The CDR3 is made up of 17 amino acids. V lost 2 bases, J lost 5 bases, and 14 bases stayed unmatched.

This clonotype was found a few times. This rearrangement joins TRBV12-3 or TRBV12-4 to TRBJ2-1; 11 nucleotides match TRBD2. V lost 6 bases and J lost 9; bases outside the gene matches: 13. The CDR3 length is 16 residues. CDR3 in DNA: TGTGCCAGCAGATTCTCTACTAGCGGGAGATCCGGTGAGCAGTTCTTC. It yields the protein CASRFSTSGRSGEQFF.

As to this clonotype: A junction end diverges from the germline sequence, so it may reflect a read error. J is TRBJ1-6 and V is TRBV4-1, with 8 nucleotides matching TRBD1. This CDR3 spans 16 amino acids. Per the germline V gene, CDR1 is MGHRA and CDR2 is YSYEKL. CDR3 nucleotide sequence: TGCGCCAGCAGTCAAGATTGGGACAGGAGCAGTTCACCCCTCCACTTT. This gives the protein CASSQDWDRSSSPLHF.

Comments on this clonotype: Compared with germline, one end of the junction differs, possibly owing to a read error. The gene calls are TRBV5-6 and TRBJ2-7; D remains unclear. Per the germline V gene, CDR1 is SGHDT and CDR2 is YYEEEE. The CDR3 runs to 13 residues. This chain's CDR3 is CASSLESSHEQYF. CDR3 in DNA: TGTGCCAGCAGCTTGGAGAGCTCCCACGAGCAGTACTTC. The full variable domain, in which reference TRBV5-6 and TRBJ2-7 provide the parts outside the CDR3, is DAGVTQSPTHLIKTRGQQVTLRCSPKSGHDTVSWYQQALGQGPQFIFQYYEEEERQRGNFPDRFSGHQFPNYSSELNVNALLLGDSALYLCASSLESSHEQYFGPGTRLTVT.

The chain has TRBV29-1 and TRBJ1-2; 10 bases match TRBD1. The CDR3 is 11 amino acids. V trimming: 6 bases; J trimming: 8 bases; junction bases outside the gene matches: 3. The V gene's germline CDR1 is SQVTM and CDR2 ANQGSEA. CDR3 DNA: TGCAGCGTCGGGGACAGGGGCGGCTACACCTTC. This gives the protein CSVGDRGGYTF.

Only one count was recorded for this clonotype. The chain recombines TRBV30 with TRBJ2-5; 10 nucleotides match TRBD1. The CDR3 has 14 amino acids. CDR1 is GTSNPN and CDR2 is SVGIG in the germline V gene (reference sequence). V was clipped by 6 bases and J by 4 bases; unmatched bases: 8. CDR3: CACGTGTGVETQYF. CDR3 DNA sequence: TGTGCCTGCGGTACCGGGACAGGGGTAGAGACCCAGTACTTC.

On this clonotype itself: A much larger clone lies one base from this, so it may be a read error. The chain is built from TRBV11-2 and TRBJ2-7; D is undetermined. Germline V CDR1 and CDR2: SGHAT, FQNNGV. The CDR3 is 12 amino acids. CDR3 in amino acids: CASSLETYGQYF. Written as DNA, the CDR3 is TGTGCCAGCAGCTTAGAGACCTACGGGCAGTACTTC.

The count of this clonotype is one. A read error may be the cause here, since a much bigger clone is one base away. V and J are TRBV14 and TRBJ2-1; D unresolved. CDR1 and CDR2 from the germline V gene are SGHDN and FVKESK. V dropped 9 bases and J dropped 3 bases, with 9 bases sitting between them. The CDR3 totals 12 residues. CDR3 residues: CARTAGYNEQFF. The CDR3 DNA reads TGTGCCAGGACGGCTGGCTACAATGAGCAGTTCTTC.

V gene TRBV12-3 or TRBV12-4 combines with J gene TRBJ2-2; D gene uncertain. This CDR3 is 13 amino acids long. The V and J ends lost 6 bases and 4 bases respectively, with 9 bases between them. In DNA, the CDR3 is TGTGCCAGCAGGCCCCGAGGCACCGGGGAGCTGTTTTTT. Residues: CASRPRGTGELFF.

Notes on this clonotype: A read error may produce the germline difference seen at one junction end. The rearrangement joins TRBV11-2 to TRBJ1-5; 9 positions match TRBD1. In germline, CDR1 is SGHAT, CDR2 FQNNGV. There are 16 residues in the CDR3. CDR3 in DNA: TGTGCCAGCAGCAGAACGACAGGGGGGTTTAATCAGTCCCAGCATTTT. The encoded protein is CASSRTTGGFNQSQHF.

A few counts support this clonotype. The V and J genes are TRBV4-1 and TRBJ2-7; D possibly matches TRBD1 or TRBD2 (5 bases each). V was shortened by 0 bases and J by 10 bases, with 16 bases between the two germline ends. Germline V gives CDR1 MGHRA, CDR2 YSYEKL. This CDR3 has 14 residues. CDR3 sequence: CASSQEGPAGDQYF. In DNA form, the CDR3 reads TGCGCCAGCAGCCAAGAGGGGCCGGCGGGCGATCAGTACTTC.

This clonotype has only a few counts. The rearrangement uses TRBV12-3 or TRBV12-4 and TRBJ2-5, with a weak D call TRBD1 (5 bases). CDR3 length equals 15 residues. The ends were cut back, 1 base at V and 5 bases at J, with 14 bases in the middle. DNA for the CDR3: TGTGCCAGCAGTTTAGGTCAGGGAATGTTGGAGACCCAGTACTTC. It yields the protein CASSLGQGMLETQYF.

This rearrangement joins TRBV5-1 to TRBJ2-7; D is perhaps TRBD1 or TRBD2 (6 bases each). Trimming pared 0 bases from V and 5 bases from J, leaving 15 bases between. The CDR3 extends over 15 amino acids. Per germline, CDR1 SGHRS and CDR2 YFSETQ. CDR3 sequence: CASSLEGGVRHEQYF. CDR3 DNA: TGCGCCAGCAGCTTGGAGGGGGGAGTTCGCCACGAGCAGTACTTC.

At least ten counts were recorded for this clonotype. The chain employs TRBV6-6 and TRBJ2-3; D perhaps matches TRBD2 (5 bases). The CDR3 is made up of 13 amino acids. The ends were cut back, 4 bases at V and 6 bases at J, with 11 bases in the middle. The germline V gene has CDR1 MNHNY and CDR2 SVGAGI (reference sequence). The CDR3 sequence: CASSSPSGDTQYF. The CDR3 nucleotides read TGTGCCAGCAGTTCCCCCAGCGGCGATACGCAGTATTTT.

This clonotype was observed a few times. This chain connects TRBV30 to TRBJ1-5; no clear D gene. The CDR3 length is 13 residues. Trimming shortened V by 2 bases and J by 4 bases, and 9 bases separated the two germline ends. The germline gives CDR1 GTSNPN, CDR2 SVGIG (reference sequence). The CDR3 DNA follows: TGTGCCTGGAGTAGGCGAGAAAATCAGCCCCAGCATTTT. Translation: CAWSRRENQPQHF. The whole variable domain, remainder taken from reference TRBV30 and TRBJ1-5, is SQTIHQWPATLVQPVGSPLSLECTVEGTSNPNLYWYRQAAGRGLQLLFYSVGIGQISSEVPQNLSASRPQDRQFILSSKKLLLSDSGFYLCAWSRRENQPQHFGDGTRLSIL.

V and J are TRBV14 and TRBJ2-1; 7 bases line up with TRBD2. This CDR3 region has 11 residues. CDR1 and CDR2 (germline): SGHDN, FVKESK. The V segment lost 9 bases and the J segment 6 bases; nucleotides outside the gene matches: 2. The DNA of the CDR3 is TGTGCCAGGGGGGGGACCAATGAGCAGTTCTTC. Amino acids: CARGGTNEQFF.

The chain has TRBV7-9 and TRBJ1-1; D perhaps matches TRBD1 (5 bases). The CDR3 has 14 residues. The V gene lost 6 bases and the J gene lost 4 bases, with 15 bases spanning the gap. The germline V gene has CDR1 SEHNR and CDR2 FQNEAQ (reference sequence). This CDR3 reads CASREGIGVTEAFF. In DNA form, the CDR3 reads TGTGCCAGCAGGGAAGGGATAGGGGTCACTGAAGCTTTCTTT.

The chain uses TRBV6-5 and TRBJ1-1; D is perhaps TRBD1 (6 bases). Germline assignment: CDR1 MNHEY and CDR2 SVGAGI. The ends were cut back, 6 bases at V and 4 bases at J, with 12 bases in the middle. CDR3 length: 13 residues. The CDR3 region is CASRQGGGTEAFF. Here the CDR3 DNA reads TGTGCCAGCAGACAGGGAGGGGGCACTGAAGCTTTCTTT.